Included here is one T cell receptor (beta chain) sequence, with context. No antigen is known for it. The source of the sample is a study of shared clonotypes between healthy human individuals. Study findings and constraints: In general, naive subsets displayed greater estimated richness than memory subsets did.

The ends lost 4 bases at V and 11 bases at J; junction bases unmatched: 8. The CDR3 runs to 13 residues. Germline values: CDR1 SEHNR, CDR2 FQNEAQ (reference sequence). CD8 cells regarded as naive lacked CD45RO, were positively chosen for CCR7, and omitted terminally differentiated effector memory CD45RA+ cells. Sequencing was performed with immunoSEQ multiplex PCR; in TCRdb, only in-frame clones are kept and a portion is missing. The sample contains around 1.9 million clones, about 93% of which appear only once. Material: naive CD8+ T cells from PBMCs. The sequence derives from a man between 18 and 29 years old in good health. Some clones in this sample may be carry-over from other donors' samples. The chain is built from TRBV7-9 and TRBJ1-1, with 9 nucleotides matching TRBD1. The CDR3 coding sequence is TGTGCCAGCAGCTCGGGACAGGGTGCGTTGGCTTTCTTT. This sequence encodes CASSSGQGALAFF. The full variable domain, with the rest looked up from reference TRBV7-9 and TRBJ1-1, is DTGVSQNPRHKITKRGQNVTFRCDPISEHNRLYWYRQTLGQGPEFLTYFQNEAQLEKSRLLSDRFSAERPKGSFSTLEIQRTEQGDSAMYLCASSSGQGALAFFGQGTRLTVV.